Listed here are 27 T cell receptor beta chains from one sample, sequenced in a study of blood T cells in healthy people across ages. Using a J-beta primer mix together with a sample-barcoded 5' primer, a second PCR was run for roughly 6 to 12 cycles. One entry per CDR3 protein, called by TCRdb with MiXCR from the 5' RACE reads. The sample includes roughly 1 million distinct CDR3 sequences, 25% seen only once; the top ten take less than 0.75%. This sample also appeared in a second study, on T cells of mothers and their children.

Sequenced material: blood. These receptors were taken from a girl aged 2 to 9 in good health.

This chain links TRBV29-1 with TRBJ2-3, with 9 positions matching TRBD2. This CDR3 is built from 15 residues. The J segment lost 6 bases and the V segment lost 4 bases, leaving 11 bases of the junction unmatched. Germline V CDR1 and CDR2: SQVTM, ANQGSEA. CDR3: CSVVPAGGLWDTQYF. The CDR3 DNA sequence: TGCAGCGTTGTCCCAGCGGGGGGACTTTGGGATACGCAGTATTTT.

This clonotype was detected a few times. CDR3 sequence reads: CASSPTTTDANYGYTF. The CDR3 region has the DNA TGCGCCAGCAGCCCGACAACGACAGACGCTAACTATGGCTACACCTTC. This chain connects TRBV5-1 to TRBJ1-2, with D tentatively TRBD1 (5 bases). The CDR3 contains 16 residues. Germline loops: CDR1 SGHRS, CDR2 YFSETQ. Trimming removed 4 bases at V and 0 bases at J, with 16 bases between.

This clonotype has more than one count but fewer than ten. At one end the junction does not follow the germline gene, possibly because of a read error. This chain links TRBV9 with TRBJ2-3, with 8 bases identical to TRBD1. The CDR3 length is 16 residues. Germline V lookup: CDR1 SGDLS, CDR2 YYNGEE. As DNA, the CDR3 is TGTGCCAGCAGCGTAGGGCAGGGGGCCATCACAGATGCGCAGTATTTT. Encoded protein: CASSVGQGAITDAQYF.

Of note for this clonotype: Because it lacks the conserved phenylalanine or tryptophan at the end, this CDR3 is likely a read error. This rearrangement joins TRBV6-5 to TRBJ2-2; D gene uncertain. Germline CDR1 and CDR2: MNHEY and SVGAGI. Between the trimmed V and J ends, which lost 2 bases and 4 bases, there was a span of 8 bases. The CDR3 covers 14 residues. CDR3 amino acids: CASSYTRLTGELFS. Written as DNA, the CDR3 is TGTGCCAGCAGTTACACCAGACTCACCGGGGAGCTGTTTTCT.

This clonotype was detected only a few times. The chain couples TRBV19 to TRBJ1-2; a weak D match, TRBD1 (6 bases). The CDR3 totals 15 residues. V was shortened by 3 bases and J by 4 bases, with 15 bases between the two germline ends. Looked up from germline, CDR1 is LNHDA and CDR2 is SQIVND (reference sequence). The CDR3 DNA is TGTGCCAGTAGTATTCGCGGGGACACAAGCTATGGCTACACCTTC. Its protein product is CASSIRGDTSYGYTF.

The chain couples TRBV27 to TRBJ1-5; D ambiguous. Germline V gene lookup returns CDR1 MNHEY and CDR2 SMNVEV (reference sequence). The CDR3 extends over 14 amino acids. The V gene lost 3 bases and the J gene lost 6 bases, with 12 bases spanning the gap. CDR3 sequence: CASSLVPVGQPQHF. The DNA for the CDR3 is TGTGCCAGCAGTTTGGTACCGGTCGGTCAGCCCCAGCATTTT.

The CDR3: CSARDSLAGAAQYF. DNA for the CDR3: TGCAGTGCTAGGGATAGTTTAGCGGGAGCCGCGCAGTACTTC. This chain links TRBV20-1 with TRBJ2-7; 9 bases align to TRBD2. Germline V gives CDR1 DFQATT, CDR2 SNEGSKA (reference sequence). The CDR3 contains 14 residues. With V trimmed by 3 bases and J by 9 bases, 12 bases remained unmatched.

This clonotype turned up a few times. The chain uses TRBV15 and TRBJ1-6; D is ambiguous. Trimming took off 2 bases at V and 4 bases at J, with 12 bases between the two ends. The CDR3 runs 16 residues. CDR1 and CDR2 from the germline V gene are LNHNV and YYDKDF (reference sequence). The CDR3 nucleotides read TGTGCCACCAGCAGATCCTTAGGACCTTATAATTCACCCCTCCACTTT. Translation: CATSRSLGPYNSPLHF.

In this sample, this clonotype turned up a few times. This chain links TRBV20-1 with TRBJ1-2; D uncertain. Trimming pared 0 bases from V and 7 bases from J, leaving 9 bases between. In germline, CDR1 is DFQATT, CDR2 SNEGSKA (reference sequence). The CDR3 consists of 12 residues. As DNA, the CDR3 is TGCAGTGCTAGAGACGACGGGAGTGGCTACACCTTC. This translates into CSARDDGSGYTF.

The chain couples TRBV29-1 to TRBJ2-1, with unresolved D. The V and J ends lost 5 bases and 0 bases respectively, with 8 bases between them. Germline V gene lookup returns CDR1 SQVTM and CDR2 ANQGSEA. This CDR3 has 13 residues. The DNA of the CDR3 is TGCAGCGTTAGGTGGAGCTCCTACAATGAGCAGTTCTTC. This gives the protein CSVRWSSYNEQFF.

There are a few counts of this clonotype. The V gene is TRBV5-5, the J gene TRBJ2-1; the D is unclear. The germline gives CDR1 SGHKS, CDR2 YYEKEE (reference sequence). Trimming removed 4 bases at V and 10 bases at J, with 12 bases between. The length of the CDR3 is 12 residues. The CDR3 DNA is TGTGCCAGCAGCGACGGACCGCTAGAGCAGTTCTTC. Encoded protein: CASSDGPLEQFF.

The chain is built from TRBV20-1 and TRBJ1-2; no reliable D call. The CDR3 has 13 residues. From germline, CDR1 is DFQATT and CDR2 SNEGSKA (reference sequence). V was pared by 5 bases and J by 5 bases, with 15 bases between. The CDR3, as DNA: TGCAGTGCTGCTAATCTACAGACTTATGGCTACACCTTC. Translation gives CSAANLQTYGYTF.

This sequence joins TRBV5-1 and TRBJ2-3; TRBD2 aligns across 10 bases. The CDR3 contains 16 residues. Germline lookup yields CDR1 SGHRS and CDR2 YFSETQ. V trimming: 0 bases; J trimming: 4 bases; junction bases outside the gene matches: 5. The CDR3 DNA sequence: TGCGCCAGCAGCTTGGATCCTAGCGGGAGCTCAGATACGCAGTATTTT. Residues: CASSLDPSGSSDTQYF.

This clonotype was counted between two and nine times. The CDR3 coding sequence is TGCGCCAGCAGCGTTAACACAGGGAACTATGGCTACACCTTC. As protein: CASSVNTGNYGYTF. This rearrangement joins TRBV5-1 to TRBJ1-2; weak D call: TRBD1 (6 bases). The CDR3 is 14 amino acids. CDR1 is SGHRS and CDR2 is YFSETQ in the germline V gene. Trimming removed 4 bases from V and 2 bases from J, with 12 bases in between.

The rearrangement joins TRBV28 to TRBJ2-3; D is unclear. With 3 bases removed from V and 2 bases from J, the gap between germline ends came to 9 bases. The CDR3 is 14 residues long. Germline CDR1 MDHEN, CDR2 SYDVKM. The CDR3 is CASSLKSFTDTQYF. The CDR3 bases are TGTGCCAGCAGTTTGAAGTCCTTCACAGATACGCAGTATTTT.

This clonotype was seen repeatedly, ten times or more. The V call is TRBV29-1, the J call TRBJ2-7; possibly TRBD2 for D (6 bases). V lost 3 bases and J 0 bases, leaving 9 bases between the germline ends. This CDR3 comprises 13 residues. Germline V gene data show CDR1 as SQVTM and CDR2 as ANQGSEA. The CDR3: CSVELGLSYEQYF. CDR3 nucleotides: TGCAGCGTTGAGTTGGGACTCTCCTACGAGCAGTACTTC.

The chain couples TRBV4-2 to TRBJ2-4; 7 nucleotides match TRBD2. V dropped 0 bases and J dropped 0; count of bases not matched to a gene: 11. This CDR3 spans 19 amino acids. CDR1 and CDR2 from the germline V gene are LGHNA and YNFKEQ. This CDR3 reads CASSQEGLKGRVAKNIQYF. The CDR3 nucleotides are TGTGCCAGCAGCCAAGAAGGGCTTAAAGGGAGGGTAGCCAAAAACATTCAGTACTTC.

This clonotype was seen only a few times. The gene calls are TRBV7-2 and TRBJ2-1; TRBD2 matches at 9 bases. Unmatched junction bases numbered 11, after V lost 7 bases and J lost 7 bases. From germline, CDR1 is SGHTA and CDR2 FQGNSA. CDR3 length: 15 residues. The CDR3 loop reads CASTRAGGIGNEQFF. The CDR3 coding sequence is TGTGCCAGCACCCGAGCGGGGGGTATTGGTAATGAGCAGTTCTTC.

The sample holds a few counts of this clonotype. The chain combines TRBV25-1 with TRBJ2-5, with 7 positions matching TRBD1. Germline CDR1 MGHDK, CDR2 SYGVNS. The V gene end was trimmed by 4 bases and the J gene end by 0 bases; junction bases not matched to a gene: 5. The CDR3 is made up of 15 amino acids. The CDR3 nucleotides read TGTGCCAGCAGTGGACTTGGGACAGACCAAGAGACCCAGTACTTC. This translates into CASSGLGTDQETQYF.

The rearrangement uses TRBV11-2 and TRBJ2-2; TRBD1 aligns across 7 bases. The germline V gene has CDR1 SGHAT and CDR2 FQNNGV. Trimming removed 4 bases from V and 7 bases from J; junction bases left unmatched: 6. The CDR3 contains 14 residues. CDR3 DNA: TGTGCCAGCAGCTACGCATCAGGGGGCGGGGAGCTGTTTTTT. Translated: CASSYASGGGELFF.

In its sample, this clonotype was seen a few times. The chain joins TRBV9 to TRBJ2-5; D is unclear. The J call is doubtful: the DNA matches TRBJ2-7 better. This CDR3 contains 15 residues. Germline V CDR1 and CDR2: SGDLS, YYNGEE. The CDR3 here is CASSVEAARPYEQYF. As DNA, the CDR3 is TGTGCCAGCAGCGTAGAGGCGGCCCGTCCCTACGAGCAGTACTTC.

The chain recombines TRBV20-1 with TRBJ2-7; 7 nucleotides line up with TRBD1. The CDR3 loop spans 16 amino acids. V trimming: 3 bases; J trimming: 2 bases; junction bases outside the gene matches: 13. The germline V gene has CDR1 DFQATT and CDR2 SNEGSKA (reference sequence). The CDR3 region has the DNA TGCAGTGCTAGGGAGTACGACAGGGACATTACCTACGAGCAGTACTTC. Its protein product is CSAREYDRDITYEQYF.

This chain joins TRBV2 and TRBJ2-5, with D possibly TRBD1 on 6 matching bases. The length of the CDR3 is 15 residues. Trimming shortened V by 3 bases and J by 5 bases, and 16 bases separated the two germline ends. Germline CDR1 SNHLY, CDR2 FYNNEI. CDR3 sequence: CASSDLQGSRETQYF. For the CDR3, the DNA is TGTGCCAGCAGTGACCTACAGGGATCCCGGGAGACCCAGTACTTC.

The chain carries TRBV20-1 and TRBJ2-1; no reliable D call. V lost 3 bases and J lost 6, with 12 bases in between. The CDR3 contains 13 residues. Germline V gene lookup returns CDR1 DFQATT and CDR2 SNEGSKA (reference sequence). The CDR3 coding sequence is TGCAGTGCTAGTCCGGTGGCTGGCAATGAGCAGTTCTTC. Amino acid sequence: CSASPVAGNEQFF.

This clonotype was found a few times. The chain links TRBV7-9 to TRBJ1-4; no firm D call. This CDR3 is built from 13 residues. Trimming stripped 2 bases from V and 6 bases from J, with 7 bases between. Germline V gives CDR1 SEHNR, CDR2 FQNEAQ (reference sequence). CDR3 region: CASSLTRDEKLFF. In nucleotides, the CDR3 is TGTGCCAGCAGCTTAACGAGGGATGAAAAACTGTTTTTT.

This clonotype was observed a few times. The rearrangement links TRBV29-1 to TRBJ1-1; D gene uncertain. The CDR3 has 12 residues. Germline CDR1 is SQVTM and CDR2 is ANQGSEA. V was clipped by 1 base and J by 12 bases, with 15 bases between them. In DNA, the CDR3 is TGCAGCGTTGAAGGAGATCCGTCGGCAACTTTCTTT. Its protein is CSVEGDPSATFF. The whole variable domain, remainder taken from reference TRBV29-1 and TRBJ1-1, is SAVISQKPSRDICQRGTSLTIQCQVDSQVTMMFWYRQQPGQSLTLIATANQGSEATYESGFVIDKFPISRPNLTFSTLTVSNMSPEDSSIYLCSVEGDPSATFFGQGTRLTVV.

This clonotype was counted between two and nine times. The chain joins TRBV7-2 to TRBJ2-5; the match to TRBD1 covers 9 bases. V shed 4 bases and J 5 bases; nucleotides not matched to a gene: 5. The V gene's germline CDR1 is SGHTA and CDR2 FQGNSA. This CDR3 is 14 amino acids long. CDR3 in DNA: TGTGCCAGCAGCTCGATGGGGACAGGGGAGACCCAGTACTTC. Translating it yields CASSSMGTGETQYF. The complete variable domain, with remaining parts taken from reference TRBV7-2 and TRBJ2-5, reads GAGVSQSPSNKVTEKGKDVELRCDPISGHTALYWYRQSLGQGLEFLIYFQGNSAPDKSGLPSDRFSAERTGGSVSTLTIQRTQQEDSAVYLCASSSMGTGETQYFGPGTRLLVL.